This is a list of T cell receptor beta chains from one sample in a study of CD8+ T cells in alopecia areata. TCRdb's table, derived via immunoSEQ multiplex PCR, lists solely in-frame clones and lacks some. The table shows around 61,000 clones, with around half occurring only once. The material was CD8+ T cells sorted from blood, obtained at week 0. All receptors come from a human donor with alopecia areata. Each CDR3 is given with its conserved first and last residue. D genes are given only for firm matches. Where a row states a size, it is once, few, many or the class of an expanded clone; other rows omit it.

TRBD2	few	TRBJ2-1	TRBV29-1	TGCAGCGTGGAGGGGAGACTAGCCAATGAGCAGTTCTTC	CSVEGRLANEQFF
-	-	TRBJ2-7	TRBV7-9	TGTGCCAGCAGCTTAGACGGAAGCTCCTACGAGCAGTACTTC	CASSLDGSSYEQYF
TRBD2	-	TRBJ2-1	TRBV27	TGTGCCAGCAGCCCGGGACTAGCTTCAGAGCAGTTCTTC	CASSPGLASEQFF
TRBD2	few	TRBJ2-3	TRBV15	TGTGCCACCAGCAGAGACGGCAGCGGGGCAATCACAGATACGCAGTATTTT	CATSRDGSGAITDTQYF
TRBD1	many	TRBJ2-1	TRBV15	TGTGCCACCAGCAGCCGGGACAGGCCTTACAATGAGCAGTTCTTC	CATSSRDRPYNEQFF
-	-	TRBJ1-1	TRBV19	TGTGCCAGTACCGGTCGAGGGGCTTTCTTT	CASTGRGAFF
-	-	TRBJ1-1	TRBV9	TGTGCCAGCAGCGTAGGGTACGGGGAAGCTTTCTTT	CASSVGYGEAFF
TRBD1	-	TRBJ1-1	TRBV27	TGTGCCAGCAGCATAGGGGGCCGGAACACTGAAGCTTTCTTT	CASSIGGRNTEAFF
-	-	TRBJ2-5	TRBV15	TGTGCCACCAGGGCTTCGGGGCAGGGGAGGACAGAGACCCAGTACTTC	CATRASGQGRTETQYF
TRBD2	few	TRBJ2-1	TRBV28	TGTGCCAGCAGTTTCGAGAGCGGGAGGGCCGGGCAGTTCTTC	CASSFESGRAGQFF
-	-	TRBJ2-7	TRBV7-2	TGTGCCAGCAGCTTAGGGGCCAGGATGTCGGACGAGCAGTACTTC	CASSLGARMSDEQYF
TRBD2	-	TRBJ2-2	TRBV5-4	TGTGCCAGCAGGACTAGCGGGAGTTCCGGGGAGCTGTTTTTT	CASRTSGSSGELFF
-	-	TRBJ1-4	TRBV7-8	TGTGCCAGCAGCCACGCCTTTGAAAAACTGTTTTTT	CASSHAFEKLFF
TRBD2	-	TRBJ2-7	TRBV19	TGTGCCAGTAGGTTTAGCGGGTCCTACGAGCAGTACTTC	CASRFSGSYEQYF
-	-	TRBJ1-1	TRBV7-8	TGTGCCAGCAGCTTAGCGATACCACGGGGCTCTTCGAACACTGAAGCTTTCTTT	CASSLAIPRGSSNTEAFF
TRBD2	-	TRBJ2-1	TRBV4-1	TGCGCCAGCAGACAAACTAGCGGGAACTACAATGAGCAGTTCTTC	CASRQTSGNYNEQFF
-	few	TRBJ2-7	TRBV29-1	TGCAGCGTTGAAGGGGGGCCCTACGAGCAGTACTTC	CSVEGGPYEQYF